This TCR beta chain was sequenced during a study of siplizumab effects on memory and regulatory T cells. Study observations and caveats: It was never confirmed that proliferating Tregs from siplizumab cultures were suppressive. Alloreactive sequences that could be traced to unstimulated CD4+ memory cells showed a significant reduction under siplizumab. Memory cells seemed less diverse than naive T cells, which seemed major alloresponse contributors.

A note on this clone: Its antigen is undetermined.

Sequenced by immunoSEQ multiplex PCR; TCRdb stores in-frame clones only, minus some. The data hold approximately 100,000 clones, with about 90% observed a single time. Germline V gene data show CDR1 as ENHRY and CDR2 as SYGVKD. Unmatched junction bases numbered 4, after V lost 4 bases and J lost 1 base. This CDR3 region has 16 residues. V is TRBV10-3 and J is TRBJ2-3, with TRBD2 matching 11 bases. The source is a human donor in good health. Sequencing was carried out using Tregs sorted from blood. The CDR3 here is CAISGYSGRGTDTQYF. The CDR3 nucleotides read TGTGCCATCAGTGGTTATAGCGGGAGGGGCACAGATACGCAGTATTTT.